This T cell receptor (beta chain) was captured by sequencing in a study of tumor-infiltrating lymphocytes in primary liver carcinoma. Production of TCR beta cDNA used approximately 480 ng total RNA together with a constant-region primer. The TCR beta library was amplified through three nested multiplex PCR rounds in a modified ARM-PCR procedure. TCRdb analysed the multiplex PCR reads with MiXCR anew, one entry per CDR3 protein. The table shows about 320,000 distinct CDR3 sequences, with more than 55% occurring only once. Germline DNA was also extracted, and blood RNA derived from unsorted whole blood. This clonotype was counted only a few times. The specimen was peripheral blood. This clonotype was sampled from a man aged 35 to 55 with primary liver carcinoma and hepatitis B virus infection.

CDR3 sequence (DNA): TGCGCCAGCAGCGGAGGGACAGGGGGAGATACGCAGTATTTT. Its translation is CASSGGTGGDTQYF. The rearrangement joins TRBV5-1 to TRBJ2-3; 11 positions agree with TRBD1. Trimming removed 4 bases from V and 5 bases from J; junction bases left unmatched: 3. The CDR3 length is 14 residues. Per the germline V gene, CDR1 is SGHRS and CDR2 is YFSETQ.